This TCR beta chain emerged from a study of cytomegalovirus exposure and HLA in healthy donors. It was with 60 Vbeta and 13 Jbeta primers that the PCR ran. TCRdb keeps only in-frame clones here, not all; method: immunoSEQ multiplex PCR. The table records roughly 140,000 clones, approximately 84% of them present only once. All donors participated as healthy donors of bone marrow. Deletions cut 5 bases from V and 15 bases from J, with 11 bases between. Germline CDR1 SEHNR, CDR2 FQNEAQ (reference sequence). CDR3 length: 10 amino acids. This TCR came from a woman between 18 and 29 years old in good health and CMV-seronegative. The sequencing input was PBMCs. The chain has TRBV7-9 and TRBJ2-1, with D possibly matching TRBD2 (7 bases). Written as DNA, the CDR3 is TGTGCCAGCAGCCCAGGGGAGGGGTTCTTC. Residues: CASSPGEGFF.